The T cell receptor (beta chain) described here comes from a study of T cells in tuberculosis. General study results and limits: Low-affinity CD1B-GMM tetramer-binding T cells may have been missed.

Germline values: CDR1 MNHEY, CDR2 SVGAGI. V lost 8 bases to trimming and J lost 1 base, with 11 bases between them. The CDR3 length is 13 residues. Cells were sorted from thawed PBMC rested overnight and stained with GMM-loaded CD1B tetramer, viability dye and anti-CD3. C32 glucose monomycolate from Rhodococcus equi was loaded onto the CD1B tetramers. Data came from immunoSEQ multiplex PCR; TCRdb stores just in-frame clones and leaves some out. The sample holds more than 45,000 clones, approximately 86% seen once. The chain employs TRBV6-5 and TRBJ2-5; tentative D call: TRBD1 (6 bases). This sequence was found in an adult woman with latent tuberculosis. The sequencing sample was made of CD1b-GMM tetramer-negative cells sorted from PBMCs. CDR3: CASPMGAQETQYF. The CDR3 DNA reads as TGTGCCAGCCCAATGGGGGCCCAAGAGACCCAGTACTTC.